Below are 30 T cell receptor beta chains sequenced from a single sample in a study of cytomegalovirus exposure and HLA in healthy donors. Vbeta (60) and Jbeta (13) primers were used in the PCR. Only in-frame clones appear in the TCRdb table, and some are missing; sequencing was by immunoSEQ multiplex PCR. The sample lists roughly 130,000 clones; over 75% were seen once. The sequenced material came from PBMCs. The receptor source for this set is a woman aged 35 to 49 in good health and CMV-seronegative.

V and J are TRBV2 and TRBJ2-7; 9 bases are a match to TRBD1. Germline V gives CDR1 SNHLY, CDR2 FYNNEI. V lost 11 bases to trimming and J lost 5 bases; unmatched junction nucleotides: 7. CDR3 length equals 12 residues. Written as DNA, the CDR3 is TGTGCCTTACAGGGGGCGCCGGACGAGCAGTACTTC. It encodes CALQGAPDEQYF.

As DNA, the CDR3 is TGTGCCAGCAGCTTCTCTTCCCCAGGGATCCTTGGGGAGCAGTACTTC. As protein: CASSFSSPGILGEQYF. This rearrangement joins TRBV5-5 to TRBJ2-7, with D tentatively TRBD1 (5 bases). CDR1 is SGHKS and CDR2 is YYEKEE in the germline V gene (reference sequence). V was pared by 2 bases and J by 7 bases, with 22 bases between. The length of the CDR3 is 16 residues. The variable domain in full, with the rest retrieved from reference TRBV5-5 and TRBJ2-7, is DAGVTQSPTHLIKTRGQQVTLRCSPISGHKSVSWYQQVLGQGPQFIFQYYEKEERGRGNFPDRFSARQFPNYSSELNVNALLLGDSALYLCASSFSSPGILGEQYFGPGTRLTVT.

This clone has just one count. The V call is TRBV9, the J call TRBJ2-3; no definite D call. The germline V gene encodes CDR1 SGDLS and CDR2 YYNGEE. The CDR3 is 13 residues long. V dropped 1 base and J dropped 3 bases, with 6 bases sitting between them. The CDR3, as DNA: TGTGCCAGCAGCGTAACCAGGACAGATACGCAGTATTTT. Amino acids: CASSVTRTDTQYF. Based on the CDR3 plus reference TRBV9 and TRBJ2-3, the full variable domain is DSGVTQTPKHLITATGQRVTLRCSPRSGDLSVYWYQQSLDQGLQFLIQYYNGEERAKGNILERFSAQQFPDLHSELNLSSLELGDSALYFCASSVTRTDTQYFGPGTRLTVL.

The rearrangement uses TRBV7-9 and TRBJ2-5; the D gene is possibly TRBD1 (5 bases). This CDR3 contains 15 residues. Germline V gene data show CDR1 as SEHNR and CDR2 as FQNEAQ (reference sequence). The V and J ends lost 2 bases and 1 base respectively, with 11 bases between them. CDR3 sequence (DNA): TGTGCCAGCAGCTTAAGTCAGGGTCCCCAAGAGACCCAGTACTTC. It yields the protein CASSLSQGPQETQYF. Filled out from reference TRBV7-9 and TRBJ2-5, the complete variable domain reads DTGVSQNPRHKITKRGQNVTFRCDPISEHNRLYWYRQTLGQGPEFLTYFQNEAQLEKSRLLSDRFSAERPKGSFSTLEIQRTEQGDSAMYLCASSLSQGPQETQYFGPGTRLLVL.

This chain uses TRBV6-5 with TRBJ2-7, with TRBD2 identical over 8 bases. V was pared by 2 bases and J by 2 bases, with 5 bases of the junction left unmatched. The CDR3 consists of 15 residues. The germline V gene encodes CDR1 MNHEY and CDR2 SVGAGI. CDR3 residues: CASSYGLAGPYEQYF. The CDR3 nucleotides are TGTGCCAGCAGTTACGGCCTAGCGGGCCCCTACGAGCAGTACTTC.

The chain joins TRBV14 to TRBJ2-3; 10 positions agree with TRBD2. The CDR3 sequence is 14 residues long. Germline CDR1 SGHDN, CDR2 FVKESK. V shed 5 bases and J 3 bases; nucleotides not matched to a gene: 2. CDR3 DNA sequence: TGTGCCAGCAGCAAGGGACTAGCGACAGATACGCAGTATTTT. This gives the protein CASSKGLATDTQYF.

In DNA, the CDR3 is TGTGCCAGTACCACTCGGGGACTAGTGGATAACAATGAGCAGTTCTTC. Encoded protein: CASTTRGLVDNNEQFF. This chain links TRBV19 with TRBJ2-1, with TRBD2 matching 8 bases. This CDR3 contains 16 residues. Germline V gives CDR1 LNHDA, CDR2 SQIVND (reference sequence). Trimming cost V 7 bases and J 5 bases; bases outside gene matches: 13.

The genes are TRBV27 and TRBJ2-3; unclear D gene. The CDR3 runs 14 residues. V dropped 3 bases and J dropped 2 bases, with 9 bases sitting between them. Per germline, CDR1 MNHEY and CDR2 SMNVEV (reference sequence). CDR3 region: CASSFGAYTDTQYF. CDR3 bases: TGTGCCAGCAGTTTTGGAGCCTACACAGATACGCAGTATTTT.

The gene calls are TRBV4-1 and TRBJ1-3; D is ambiguous. The V gene lost 2 bases and the J gene lost 0 bases, with 14 bases spanning the gap. This CDR3 has 17 residues. CDR1 is MGHRA and CDR2 is YSYEKL in the germline V gene. CDR3 sequence reads: CASSQSWTPGSGNTIYF. In nucleotides, the CDR3 is TGCGCCAGCAGCCAATCGTGGACTCCTGGCTCTGGAAACACCATATATTTT.

V usage is TRBV30 and J usage is TRBJ2-6, with D perhaps matching TRBD1 (6 bases). V was cut by 4 bases and J by 0 bases, with 7 bases left in between. This CDR3 is built from 14 residues. The germline CDR1 and CDR2 sequences are GTSNPN and SVGIG (reference sequence). The CDR3, as DNA: TGTGCCTGGAAGGACAGCTCTGGGGCCAACGTCCTGACTTTC. It is translated as CAWKDSSGANVLTF.

The genes are TRBV5-1 and TRBJ2-3; 10 bases are shared with TRBD2. CDR3 size: 16 residues. Germline assignment: CDR1 SGHRS and CDR2 YFSETQ. J was trimmed by 2 bases and V by 4 bases; bases with no gene match: 7. The CDR3 DNA reads as TGCGCCAGCAGCCCGGGGACTAGCGCACTCACAGATACGCAGTATTTT. This encodes CASSPGTSALTDTQYF.

This chain uses TRBV28 with TRBJ2-5, with 10 positions matching TRBD1. This CDR3 is 15 amino acids long. After removal of 5 bases from V and 9 bases from J, the junction contained 12 bases not matched to a gene. Germline V CDR1 and CDR2: MDHEN, SYDVKM. Here the CDR3 DNA reads TGTGCCAGCAGTCGCGGGACAGGGGCCAGAGCGTCCCAGTACTTC. It is translated as CASSRGTGARASQYF. Full variable domain (rest looked up from reference TRBV28 and TRBJ2-5): DVKVTQSSRYLVKRTGEKVFLECVQDMDHENMFWYRQDPGLGLRLIYFSYDVKMKEKGDIPEGYSVSREKKERFSLILESASTNQTSMYLCASSRGTGARASQYFGPGTRLLVL.

This chain links TRBV25-1 with TRBJ2-3; 10 bases agree with TRBD1. CDR1 is MGHDK and CDR2 is SYGVNS in the germline V gene. V lost 2 bases to trimming and J lost 3 bases; unmatched junction nucleotides: 2. The CDR3 covers 15 residues. CDR3 region: CASSEPGQGTDTQYF. The CDR3 DNA reads TGTGCCAGCAGTGAACCGGGACAGGGGACAGATACGCAGTATTTT.

This chain connects TRBV5-1 to TRBJ2-5; 9 bases are shared with TRBD1. CDR1 is SGHRS and CDR2 is YFSETQ in the germline V gene. Trimming at V came to 4 bases and at J to 5 bases, leaving 9 bases not matched to a gene. This CDR3 comprises 15 residues. This CDR3 is CASSVGQGLVETQYF. CDR3 in DNA: TGCGCCAGCAGCGTGGGACAGGGCCTTGTTGAGACCCAGTACTTC.

The genes are TRBV5-1 and TRBJ2-3; 11 bases are shared with TRBD2. Germline trimming cut 3 bases from V and 2 bases from J; bases unmatched to any gene: 8. This CDR3 is 17 amino acids long. Germline V gives CDR1 SGHRS, CDR2 YFSETQ. In DNA, the CDR3 is TGCGCCAGCAGCTCCCAGTTACTAGCGGGGGACACAGATACGCAGTATTTT. Translating it yields CASSSQLLAGDTDTQYF.

This sequence joins TRBV28 and TRBJ1-4, with TRBD1 matching over 7 bases. Germline-derived CDR1 and CDR2 are MDHEN and SYDVKM. This CDR3 has 13 residues. V shed 5 bases, J shed 8 bases, and the junction held 5 bases outside the gene matches. Written as DNA, the CDR3 is TGTGCCAGCAGTGAGACAGGGAGGGAAAAACTGTTTTTT. Translating it yields CASSETGREKLFF.

This chain uses TRBV2 with TRBJ1-5; D is possibly TRBD1 (6 bases). Deletions cut 8 bases from V and 7 bases from J, with 12 bases between. The CDR3 runs 12 residues. Germline loops: CDR1 SNHLY, CDR2 FYNNEI. In DNA form, the CDR3 reads TGTGCCAGCGACAGGAGCGAACAGCCCCAGCATTTT. It translates to CASDRSEQPQHF.

Comments on this clone: The junction does not match germline at one end; this may be a read error. The J gene is TRBJ2-7, the V gene TRBV7-9, with TRBD2 identical over 7 bases. Germline V gives CDR1 SEHNR, CDR2 FQNEAQ (reference sequence). CDR3 length: 15 residues. CDR3 bases: TGTTCCAGCAGCTTTTTTGGGACGGGAGGCTACGAGCAGTACTTC. The encoded protein is CSSSFFGTGGYEQYF.

This clone was recorded a few times. The chain has TRBV19 and TRBJ2-7, with 8 positions matching TRBD1. CDR3 length equals 14 residues. V dropped 5 bases and J dropped 4; count of bases not matched to a gene: 7. Germline V gene lookup returns CDR1 LNHDA and CDR2 SQIVND (reference sequence). The CDR3 here is CASSPDRDRYEQYF. Written as DNA, the CDR3 is TGTGCCAGTAGTCCGGACAGGGACCGTTACGAGCAGTACTTC.

The chain is built from TRBV6-6 and TRBJ2-2; TRBD2 is a possible D gene (6 bases). CDR3 length: 13 residues. The germline gives CDR1 MNHNY, CDR2 SVGAGI (reference sequence). V lost 7 bases and J lost 7, with 13 bases in between. CDR3 residues: CASTRDGGGELFF. The CDR3 DNA is TGTGCCAGCACCAGGGACGGGGGCGGGGAGCTGTTTTTT.

V and J are TRBV13 and TRBJ2-5; D is unresolved. This CDR3 is built from 13 residues. V lost 8 bases to trimming and J lost 2 bases, with 12 bases between them. CDR1 is PRHDT, CDR2 FYEKMQ, per germline (reference sequence). The CDR3 DNA is TGTGCCAGCGGTTCGCGGAATCAAGAGACCCAGTACTTC. Protein product: CASGSRNQETQYF.

CDR3 nucleotides: TGTGCCAGCAGCCCAAACCCGAGTTACGAGCAGTACTTC. It encodes CASSPNPSYEQYF. The V gene is TRBV14, the J gene TRBJ2-7, with unresolved D. The CDR3 extends over 13 amino acids. V shed 4 bases and J shed 4 bases, with 11 bases lying between them. CDR1 is SGHDN, CDR2 FVKESK, per germline. The variable domain in full, completed from reference TRBV14 and TRBJ2-7, reads EAGVTQFPSHSVIEKGQTVTLRCDPISGHDNLYWYRRVMGKEIKFLLHFVKESKQDESGMPNNRFLAERTGGTYSTLKVQPAELEDSGVYFCASSPNPSYEQYFGPGTRLTVT.

The chain couples TRBV5-4 to TRBJ1-3; D gene uncertain. The V gene lost 0 bases and the J gene lost 4 bases, with 14 bases spanning the gap. Germline CDR1 and CDR2: SGHNT and YYREEE (reference sequence). The CDR3 has 16 residues. The CDR3 DNA reads TGTGCCAGCAGCTTGGGGGGAGAGATAAGAGGAAACACCATATATTTT. Translated, it gives CASSLGGEIRGNTIYF.

Only one count was recorded for this clone. The chain combines TRBV10-1 with TRBJ2-7; D possibly corresponds to TRBD2 (6 bases). V was clipped by 2 bases and J by 3 bases, with 20 bases between them. The CDR3 loop spans 17 amino acids. Germline CDR1 is WNHNN and CDR2 is SYGVQD (reference sequence). CDR3 DNA: TGCGCCAGCAGTGAGGGGACTTTTTTCACCCGTCACTACGAGCAGTACTTC. Amino acids: CASSEGTFFTRHYEQYF.

The chain employs TRBV2 and TRBJ2-5; TRBD2 agrees at 7 bases. The CDR3 has 17 residues. Germline CDR1 SNHLY, CDR2 FYNNEI. With 2 bases clipped from V and 2 bases from J, the junction kept 11 bases outside the gene matches. The chain's CDR3 is CASSETKWAGEQETQYF. In DNA form, the CDR3 reads TGTGCCAGCAGTGAAACTAAATGGGCGGGAGAGCAAGAGACCCAGTACTTC.

This sequence joins TRBV5-4 and TRBJ2-1; TRBD1 agrees at 8 bases. CDR3 size: 15 residues. Trimming at V came to 4 bases and at J to 4 bases, leaving 7 bases not matched to a gene. Germline CDR1 and CDR2: SGHNT and YYREEE (reference sequence). The DNA for the CDR3 is TGTGCCAGCAGCAAAACAGGGGGGATATACAATGAGCAGTTCTTC. This codes for CASSKTGGIYNEQFF. Full variable domain (rest looked up from reference TRBV5-4 and TRBJ2-1): ETGVTQSPTHLIKTRGQQVTLRCSSQSGHNTVSWYQQALGQGPQFIFQYYREEENGRGNFPPRFSGLQFPNYSSELNVNALELDDSALYLCASSKTGGIYNEQFFGPGTRLTVL.

The chain employs TRBV27 and TRBJ1-5; D may be TRBD1 (6 bases). Germline-derived CDR1 and CDR2 are MNHEY and SMNVEV (reference sequence). V lost 5 bases and J 1 base, leaving 12 bases between the germline ends. This CDR3 is 15 amino acids long. CDR3 nucleotide sequence: TGTGCCAGCAGTGCGGACAGTGGCAGCAATCAGCCCCAGCATTTT. Its translation is CASSADSGSNQPQHF.

DNA for the CDR3: TGTGCCAGCGGGGGGACTAGTGCAAATGAGCAGTTCTTC. Amino acid sequence: CASGGTSANEQFF. The chain links TRBV14 to TRBJ2-1; TRBD2 matches at 8 bases. J lost 7 bases, V lost 8 bases, and 7 bases had no gene match. The CDR3 covers 13 residues. The germline CDR1 and CDR2 sequences are SGHDN and FVKESK.

Remarks on this clone: A read error may account for a junction end that differs from germline. The rearrangement uses TRBV7-9 and TRBJ1-1; no clear D. This CDR3 comprises 11 residues. CDR1 SEHNR and CDR2 FQNEAQ come from the germline V gene (reference sequence). The DNA of the CDR3 is TGTTCCAGCAGCGGCTACACTGAAGCTTTCTTT. Translating gives CSSSGYTEAFF.

This clone came up once. V usage is TRBV7-3 and J usage is TRBJ1-2; tentative D call: TRBD1 (5 bases). The CDR3 extends over 13 amino acids. CDR1 is SGHTA and CDR2 is FQGTGA in the germline V gene. Trimming removed 2 bases at V and 2 bases at J, with 6 bases between. The CDR3 protein is CASSLGANYGYTF. The CDR3 DNA sequence: TGTGCCAGCAGCTTAGGGGCCAACTATGGCTACACCTTC.